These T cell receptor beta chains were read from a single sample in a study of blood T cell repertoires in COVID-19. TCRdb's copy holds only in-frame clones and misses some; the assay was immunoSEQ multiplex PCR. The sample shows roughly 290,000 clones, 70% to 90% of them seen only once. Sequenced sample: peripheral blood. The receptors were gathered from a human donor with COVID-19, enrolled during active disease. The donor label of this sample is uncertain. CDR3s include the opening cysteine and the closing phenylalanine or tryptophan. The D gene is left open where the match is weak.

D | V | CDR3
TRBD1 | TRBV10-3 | CATTDRGYGANVLTF
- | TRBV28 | CASSLPGASLNEKLFF
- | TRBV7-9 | CASSLRVDYSEQFF
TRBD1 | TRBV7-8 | CASIGQGGALVSEAFF
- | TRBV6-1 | CASSEYIPGNTIYF
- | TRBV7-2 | CASSLISSGANVLTF
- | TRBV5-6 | CASSLLLQGTATEAFF
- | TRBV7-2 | CASSLDPLSTDTQYF
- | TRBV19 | CASSEEATNEKLFF
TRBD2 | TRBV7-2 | CASSPIAGGRDEQFF
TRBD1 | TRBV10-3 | CAISRTGDSNQPQHF
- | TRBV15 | CATSRVTTNYGYTF
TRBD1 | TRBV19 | CASSVTGLITGELFF
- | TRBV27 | CASSLKDAARGALGYEQYF
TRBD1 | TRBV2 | CASSSGGLQPQHF
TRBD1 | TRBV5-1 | CASSETGTGVTEAFF
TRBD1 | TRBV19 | CASSTERDRVTDTQYF
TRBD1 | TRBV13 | CASSLGLGTGEGDGYTF
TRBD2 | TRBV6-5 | CASSYFGRANTGELFF
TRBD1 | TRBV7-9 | CASSPVGQGYEQYF
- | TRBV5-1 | CASSLARGTGELFF
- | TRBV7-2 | CASSLVGFRGGNTIYF
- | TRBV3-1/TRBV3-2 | CASSQRGINSPLHF
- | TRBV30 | CAWSVRWGGYTF
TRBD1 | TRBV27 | CASSSFGTENTGELFF
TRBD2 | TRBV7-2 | CASRLAGGYNEQYF
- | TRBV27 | CASSGTTSGNTIYF
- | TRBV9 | CASSPRGLPSFTDTQYF
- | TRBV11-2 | CASSLAPGTEYF
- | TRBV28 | CASSDTLGGNQPQHF
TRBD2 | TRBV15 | CATSRDYASGSTDTQYF
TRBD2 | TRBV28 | CASSLVAGAYNEQFF
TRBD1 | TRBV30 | CAWSETGGDEKLFF
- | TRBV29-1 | CSVGGPMNTEAFF
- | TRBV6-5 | CASYGRAGGYTF
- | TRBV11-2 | CASSPGVQNTEAFF
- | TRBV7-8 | CASSLARVSSYEQYF
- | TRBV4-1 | CANSQYLPRETQYF
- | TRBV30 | CAWSWARVGETQYF
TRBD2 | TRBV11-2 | CASSLDLLAGARAQYF
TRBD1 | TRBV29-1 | CSAPVQGWETQYF
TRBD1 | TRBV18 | CASSPRDRVFYEQFF
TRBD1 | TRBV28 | CASSGQGVPTAFF
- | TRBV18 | CASSAYSDSSGGYTF
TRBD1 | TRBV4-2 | CASSQGQATSYEQYF
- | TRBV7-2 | CASSPATDTQYF
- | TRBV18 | CASSRGNGDQPQHF
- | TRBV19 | CASSRGTTLNTEAFF
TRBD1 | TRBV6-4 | CASSDPRQGMAFF
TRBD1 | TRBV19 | CASSTGTGVADTQYF
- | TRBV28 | CASSWLQGNTIYF
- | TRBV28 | CASSAPMTINYGYTF
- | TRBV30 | CAWSPGLVTYEQYF